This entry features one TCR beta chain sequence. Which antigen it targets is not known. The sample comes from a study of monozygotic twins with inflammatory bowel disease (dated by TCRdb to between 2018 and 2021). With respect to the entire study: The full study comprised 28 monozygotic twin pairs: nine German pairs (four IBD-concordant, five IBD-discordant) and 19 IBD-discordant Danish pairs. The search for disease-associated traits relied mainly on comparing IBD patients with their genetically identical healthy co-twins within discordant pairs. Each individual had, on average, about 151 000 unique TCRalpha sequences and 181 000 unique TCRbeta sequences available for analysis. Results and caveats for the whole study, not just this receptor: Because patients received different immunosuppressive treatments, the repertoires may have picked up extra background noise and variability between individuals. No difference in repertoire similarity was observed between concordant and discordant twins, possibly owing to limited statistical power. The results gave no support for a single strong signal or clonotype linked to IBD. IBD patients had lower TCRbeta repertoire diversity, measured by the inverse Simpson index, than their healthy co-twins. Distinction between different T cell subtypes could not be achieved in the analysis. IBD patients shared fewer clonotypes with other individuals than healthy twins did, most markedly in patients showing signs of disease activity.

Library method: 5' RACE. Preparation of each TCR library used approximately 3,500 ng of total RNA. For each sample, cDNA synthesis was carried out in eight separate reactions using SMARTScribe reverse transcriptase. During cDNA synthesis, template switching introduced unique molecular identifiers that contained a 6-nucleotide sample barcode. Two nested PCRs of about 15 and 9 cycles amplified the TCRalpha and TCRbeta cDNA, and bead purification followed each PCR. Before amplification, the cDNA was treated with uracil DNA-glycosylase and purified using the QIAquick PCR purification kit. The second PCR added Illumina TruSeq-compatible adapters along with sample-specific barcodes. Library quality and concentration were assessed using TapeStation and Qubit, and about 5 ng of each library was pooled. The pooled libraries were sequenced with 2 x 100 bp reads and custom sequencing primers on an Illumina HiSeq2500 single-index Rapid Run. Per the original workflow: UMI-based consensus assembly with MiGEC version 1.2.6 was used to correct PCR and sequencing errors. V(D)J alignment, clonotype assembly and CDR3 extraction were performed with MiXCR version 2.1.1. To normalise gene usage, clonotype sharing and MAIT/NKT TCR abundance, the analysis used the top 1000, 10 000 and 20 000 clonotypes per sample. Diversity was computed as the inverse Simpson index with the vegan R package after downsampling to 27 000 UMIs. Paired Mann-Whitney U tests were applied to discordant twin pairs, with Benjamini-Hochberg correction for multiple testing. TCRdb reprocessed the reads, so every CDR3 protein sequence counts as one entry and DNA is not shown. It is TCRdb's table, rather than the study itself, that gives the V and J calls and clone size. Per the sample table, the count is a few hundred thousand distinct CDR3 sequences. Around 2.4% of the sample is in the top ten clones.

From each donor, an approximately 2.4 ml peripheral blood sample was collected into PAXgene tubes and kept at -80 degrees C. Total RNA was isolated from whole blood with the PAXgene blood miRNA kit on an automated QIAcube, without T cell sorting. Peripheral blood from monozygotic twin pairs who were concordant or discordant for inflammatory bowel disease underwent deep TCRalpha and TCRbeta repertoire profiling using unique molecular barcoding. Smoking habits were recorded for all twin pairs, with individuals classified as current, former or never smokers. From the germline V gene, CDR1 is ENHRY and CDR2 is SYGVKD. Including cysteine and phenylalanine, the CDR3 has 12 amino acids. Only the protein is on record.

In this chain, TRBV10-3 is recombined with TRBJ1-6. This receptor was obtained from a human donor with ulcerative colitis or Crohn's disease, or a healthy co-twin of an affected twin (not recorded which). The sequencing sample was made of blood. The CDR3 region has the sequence CAIRDGNSPLHF.